This TCR beta chain is drawn from a study of identical twins. The CDR3 is 12 amino acids. V was clipped by 4 bases and J by 7 bases, with 10 bases between them. The germline V gene encodes CDR1 LGHDT and CDR2 YNNKEL (reference sequence). General study findings and limits: The models systematically underestimated how much out-of-frame TCR alpha was shared in monozygotic twins.

A template switching step contributed a universal primer site, while unique molecular identifiers were present in the cDNA. TCRdb called the 5' RACE reads again in MiXCR, with one record for every CDR3 protein. The profile shows around 250,000 distinct CDR3 sequences, 12% of them singletons. Regarding this clonotype: Its antigen remains unknown.

The sample was also reused in another study, on yellow fever vaccine responses in identical twins.

The source of this sequence is a woman between 18 and 30 years old in good health. This chain links TRBV3-1 with TRBJ2-5; D is ambiguous. The sequenced sample consisted of memory (CD45RO+) T cells sorted from blood. Written as DNA, the CDR3 is TGTGCCAGCAGCCCCCGACCGGGGACCCAGTACTTC. It codes for CASSPRPGTQYF.